These T cell receptor beta chains were read from a single sample in a study of beta chain features in type 1 diabetes. Method: immunoSEQ multiplex PCR; TCRdb's copy keeps in-frame clones and lacks some. The sample yields 100,000 to 150,000 clones, 15% to 20% seen once. The sample comprised central memory CD4+ T cells from blood. Every receptor here comes from a man aged 18-30 years with type 1 diabetes. CDR3s include the opening cysteine and the closing phenylalanine or tryptophan. The D gene is left open where the match is weak. Not all rows give a size; the values are once, few, many and, for expanded clones, a class.

clone_size	v_call	d_call	j_call	cdr3_aa	cdr3_nt
.	TRBV7-2	TRBD1	TRBJ1-6	CASSPMTGTNSPLHF	TGTGCCAGCAGCCCTATGACAGGGACCAATTCACCCCTCCACTTT
.	TRBV5-1	.	TRBJ2-1	CASSDQGSEQFF	TGCGCCAGCAGCGACCAGGGAAGTGAGCAGTTCTTC
few	TRBV7-3	.	TRBJ1-6	CASSLGIRGSYNSPLHF	TGTGCCAGCAGCTTAGGGATCAGGGGCTCCTATAATTCACCCCTCCACTTT
once	TRBV5-6	.	TRBJ2-7	CASIFRPIWDEQYF	TGTGCCAGCATTTTTAGGCCTATCTGGGACGAGCAGTACTTC
.	TRBV30	.	TRBJ2-7	CAWSVSGYEQYF	TGTGCCTGGAGTGTAAGCGGCTACGAGCAGTACTTC
.	TRBV14	.	TRBJ1-2	CASSPTRLNYGYTF	TGTGCCAGCTCACCAACCAGGCTGAACTATGGCTACACCTTC
few	TRBV7-2	TRBD1	TRBJ2-5	CASSVGQGEETQYF	TGTGCCAGCAGCGTAGGACAGGGGGAAGAGACCCAGTACTTC
many	TRBV2	TRBD2	TRBJ2-5	CARRTSGEETQYF	TGTGCCAGGCGGACTAGCGGGGAGGAGACCCAGTACTTC
.	TRBV11-2	.	TRBJ2-1	CASSLFMDEQFF	TGTGCCAGCAGCTTATTTATGGATGAGCAGTTCTTC
.	TRBV27	.	TRBJ2-1	CASSSRFNNEQFF	TGTGCCAGCAGTTCCAGGTTCAACAATGAGCAGTTCTTC
.	TRBV4-3	TRBD1	TRBJ1-1	CASSQDRMEAFF	TGCGCCAGCAGCCAGGACAGGATGGAAGCTTTCTTT
.	TRBV4-1	TRBD1	TRBJ2-6	CASSQVADRDPYSGANVLTF	TGCGCCAGCAGCCAAGTGGCGGACAGGGACCCATACTCTGGGGCCAACGTCCTGACTTTC
.	TRBV28	.	TRBJ2-7	CASGLASYEQYF	TGTGCCAGCGGGTTAGCGTCCTACGAGCAGTACTTC
many	TRBV23-1	.	TRBJ2-7	CASRVTSYEQYF	TGCGCCAGCAGGGTGACTTCCTACGAGCAGTACTTC
.	TRBV4-2	.	TRBJ2-3	CASSQDGRGVADTQYF	TGTGCCAGCAGCCAAGATGGGCGGGGAGTGGCAGATACGCAGTATTTT
few	TRBV19	.	TRBJ2-1	CASSEVGGYNEQFF	TGTGCCAGTAGTGAGGTGGGAGGCTACAATGAGCAGTTCTTC
.	TRBV5-4	.	TRBJ2-1	CASSPGGTGTNNEQFF	TGTGCCAGCAGCCCGGGAGGGACAGGGACGAACAATGAGCAGTTCTTC
.	TRBV7-2	TRBD2	TRBJ2-7	CASRFGTSGFYEQYF	TGTGCCAGCAGGTTTGGGACTAGCGGGTTCTACGAGCAGTACTTC
.	TRBV27	TRBD1	TRBJ2-3	CASSLSNRGRNTQYF	TGTGCCAGCAGTTTATCGAACAGGGGGCGAAATACGCAGTATTTT
.	TRBV19	.	TRBJ2-2	CASMVSNTGELFF	TGTGCCAGTATGGTCTCTAACACCGGGGAGCTGTTTTTT
.	TRBV6-5	.	TRBJ1-2	CASRGQGPSIYGYTF	TGTGCCAGCAGAGGTCAGGGGCCGTCAATCTATGGCTACACCTTC
few	TRBV30	.	TRBJ2-3	CAWSVDSLGTDTQYF	TGTGCCTGGAGTGTCGACAGCCTGGGCACAGATACGCAGTATTTT
few	TRBV25-1	.	TRBJ2-7	CASRILGLSYEQYF	TGTGCCAGCAGGATCCTCGGACTTTCCTACGAGCAGTACTTC
.	TRBV30	.	TRBJ2-1	CAWTRTYNEQFF	TGTGCCTGGACTAGGACCTACAATGAGCAGTTCTTC
few	TRBV30	.	TRBJ1-5	CAWSRSRERGQPQHF	TGTGCCTGGAGTCGGAGCAGGGAGCGTGGTCAGCCCCAGCATTTT
few	TRBV11-2	TRBD1	TRBJ2-3	CASSLPDRGVDTQYF	TGTGCCAGCAGCTTACCAGACAGGGGGGTAGATACGCAGTATTTT
.	TRBV9	.	TRBJ2-3	CASSPGLGTDTQYF	TGTGCCAGCAGCCCCGGTTTAGGGACAGATACGCAGTATTTT